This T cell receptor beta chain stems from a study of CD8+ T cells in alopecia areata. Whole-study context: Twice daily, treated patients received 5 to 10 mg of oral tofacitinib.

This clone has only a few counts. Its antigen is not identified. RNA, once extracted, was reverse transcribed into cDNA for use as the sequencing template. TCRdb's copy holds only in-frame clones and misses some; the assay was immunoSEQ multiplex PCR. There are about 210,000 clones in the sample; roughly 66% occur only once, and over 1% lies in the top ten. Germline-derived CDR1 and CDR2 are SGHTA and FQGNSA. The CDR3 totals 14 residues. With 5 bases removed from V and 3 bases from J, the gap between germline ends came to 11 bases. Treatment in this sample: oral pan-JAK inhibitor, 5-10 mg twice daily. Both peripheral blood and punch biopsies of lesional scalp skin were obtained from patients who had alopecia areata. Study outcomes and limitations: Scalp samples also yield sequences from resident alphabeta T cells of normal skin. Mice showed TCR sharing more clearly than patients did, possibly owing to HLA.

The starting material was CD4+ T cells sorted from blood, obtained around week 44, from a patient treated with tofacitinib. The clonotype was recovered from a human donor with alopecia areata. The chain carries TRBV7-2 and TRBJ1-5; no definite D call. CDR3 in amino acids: CASSDPGSNQPQHF. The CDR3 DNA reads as TGTGCCAGCAGCGATCCGGGGTCCAATCAGCCCCAGCATTTT.